This T cell receptor (beta chain) was identified during a study of a mutant IDH1 vaccine in newly diagnosed glioma. Study overall: Vaccine administration was initiated 4-6 weeks following radiotherapy alone, or with temozolomide cycles. Visit timing is recorded as week 35 for V12 and week 47 for V13.

Comment on this clone: Its antigen is undetermined.

The sample's time point: week 47, end of study. Topical imiquimod was applied with each vaccine dose, which held 300 ug of mutant IDH1 20-mer peptide. Each patient was administered eight vaccinations, scheduled in weeks 1, 3, 5, 7, 11, 15, 19 and 23. TCRdb keeps only in-frame clones here, not all; method: immunoSEQ multiplex PCR. The sample has about 94,000 clones, around nine tenths seen once. Trimming took 6 bases from V and 8 from J, leaving 23 bases between them. In germline, CDR1 is LNHDA, CDR2 SQIVND (reference sequence). The CDR3 covers 16 residues. The sequences come from PBMCs, collected from a glioma patient whose treatment included an IDH1 peptide vaccine. The origin of this receptor is a woman in her forties or fifties with glioma. The chain combines TRBV19 with TRBJ2-4, with TRBD2 as a possible D gene (6 bases). CDR3 sequence (DNA): TGTGCCAGTAGATCAAACCTAGCGAGTTTTGGGGACATTCAGTACTTC. Translation: CASRSNLASFGDIQYF.